A single sample gave rise to the 27 T cell receptor beta chains below, sequenced in a study of T-cell reconstitution after alpha-beta-depleted transplantation in children. Unique molecular identifiers tagged the TCRbeta library. From the PCR reads, TCRdb called clonotypes with MiXCR, one entry per CDR3 protein. Counted here are about 540,000 distinct CDR3 sequences, 15% to 20% occurring once; the ten biggest clones make up roughly 3.3%. The specimen comprised PBMCs from the stem cell graft donor, sampled from the stem cell graft. The origin of the receptors is a human donor who donated a stem cell graft to a child with acute lymphoblastic leukemia.

This clonotype was seen only a few times. This sequence joins TRBV6-1 and TRBJ2-7; TRBD2 matches 7 bases. The CDR3 has 15 residues. Germline CDR1 reads MNHNS; CDR2 reads SASEGT. V shed 7 bases, J shed 2 bases, and the junction held 11 bases outside the gene matches. The CDR3 DNA follows: TGTGCCAGCACCGGGGTGCTGAGCGGGACCTACGAGCAGTACTTC. Translating gives CASTGVLSGTYEQYF.

This clonotype was found many times. The chain employs TRBV20-1 and TRBJ2-1; D gene uncertain. Germline CDR1 reads DFQATT; CDR2 reads SNEGSKA (reference sequence). CDR3 length: 13 amino acids. Trimming pared 1 base from V and 3 bases from J, leaving 7 bases between. The CDR3 nucleotides read TGCAGTGCTAGAGCCAGCAACTACAATGAGCAGTTCTTC. The encoded protein is CSARASNYNEQFF.

This chain uses TRBV7-2 with TRBJ2-3; no clear D. Germline V gene sequence: CDR1 SGHTA, CDR2 FQGNSA. V lost 1 base and J 6 bases, leaving 14 bases between the germline ends. This CDR3 is 15 amino acids long. The DNA for the CDR3 is TGTGCCAGCAGCTTAGTTGGACCAAGCAGTGATACGCAGTATTTT. Translation: CASSLVGPSSDTQYF.

The chain links TRBV7-9 to TRBJ1-5, with D perhaps TRBD1 (6 bases). V shed 2 bases and J shed 0 bases, with 11 bases lying between them. Per germline, CDR1 SEHNR and CDR2 FQNEAQ (reference sequence). This CDR3 spans 16 amino acids. CDR3 sequence reads: CASSLQGQGSNQPQHF. CDR3 nucleotide sequence: TGTGCCAGCAGCTTACAGGGGCAGGGTAGCAATCAGCCCCAGCATTTT.

This clonotype was detected only a few times. V and J are TRBV7-8 and TRBJ2-7; 10 positions agree with TRBD2. The V and J ends lost 3 bases and 5 bases, in that order; junction bases with no gene match: 4. This CDR3 comprises 14 residues. Per germline, CDR1 SGHVS and CDR2 FQNEAQ. The CDR3 sequence is CASSFLAGVNEQYF. In nucleotides, the CDR3 is TGTGCCAGCAGCTTCCTAGCGGGAGTCAACGAGCAGTACTTC.

The chain combines TRBV5-1 with TRBJ2-2; D is undetermined. Germline assignment: CDR1 SGHRS and CDR2 YFSETQ. This CDR3 comprises 16 residues. V lost 0 bases to trimming and J lost 2 bases, with 11 bases between them. The CDR3 loop is CASSLGVGRNTGELFF. CDR3 coding DNA: TGCGCCAGCAGCTTGGGCGTAGGCCGCAACACCGGGGAGCTGTTTTTT.

V gene TRBV4-1 combines with J gene TRBJ1-2; D is unclear. The V end was cut by 5 bases, the J end by 8 bases, with 9 bases between. In germline, CDR1 is MGHRA, CDR2 YSYEKL. The CDR3 is made up of 11 amino acids. Written as DNA, the CDR3 is TGCGCCAGCAGCGCGGACGAGGGCTACACCTTC. Its translation: CASSADEGYTF.

V is TRBV5-6 and J is TRBJ2-2; no clear D. Trimming removed 3 bases at V and 6 bases at J, with 18 bases between. The germline CDR1 and CDR2 sequences are SGHDT and YYEEEE. The CDR3 totals 16 residues. CDR3 nucleotide sequence: TGTGCCAGCAGCTCTGACTCTCTTCTACCTGCCGGGGAGCTGTTTTTT. Amino acids: CASSSDSLLPAGELFF.

This clonotype was counted a few times. V usage is TRBV29-1 and J usage is TRBJ1-2, with D possibly TRBD1 on 5 matching bases. Germline V gene lookup returns CDR1 SQVTM and CDR2 ANQGSEA. This CDR3 has 14 amino acids. The V and J ends lost 7 bases and 2 bases respectively, with 17 bases between them. The CDR3 is CSAVPTVKNYGYTF. The CDR3 nucleotides read TGCAGCGCCGTACCGACAGTTAAGAACTATGGCTACACCTTC.

CDR3 nucleotide sequence: TGTGCCATCAGTGAGTCGGCTGTTAGGAGACAGGGGATTGGTGAGCAGTTCTTC. Protein product: CAISESAVRRQGIGEQFF. The V call is TRBV10-3, the J call TRBJ2-1, with 8 positions matching TRBD1. The germline V gene encodes CDR1 ENHRY and CDR2 SYGVKD. This CDR3 is built from 18 residues. Trimming took 0 bases from V and 9 from J; bases not matched to a gene: 16.

This chain joins TRBV9 and TRBJ1-1; D is perhaps TRBD1 (6 bases). The CDR3 consists of 13 residues. Trimming left V 0 bases short and J 8 bases short, with 11 bases between. CDR1 is SGDLS and CDR2 is YYNGEE in the germline V gene. Here the CDR3 reads CASSVGPGAEAFF. The DNA for the CDR3 is TGTGCCAGCAGCGTAGGCCCAGGGGCGGAAGCTTTCTTT.

This clonotype was counted only a few times. The CDR3 DNA reads as TGTGCCAGCAATAAACAGGGTAACACCGGGGAGCTGTTTTTT. This encodes CASNKQGNTGELFF. The chain uses TRBV6-1 and TRBJ2-2; D is possibly TRBD1 (6 bases). This CDR3 is 14 amino acids long. Germline CDR1 is MNHNS and CDR2 is SASEGT. Deletions cut 7 bases from V and 2 bases from J, with 11 bases between.

A few counts support this clonotype. The V and J genes are TRBV12-3 or TRBV12-4 and TRBJ2-5, with TRBD1 matching 7 bases. The CDR3 contains 15 residues. V shed 1 base and J 3 bases; nucleotides not matched to a gene: 5. The CDR3 protein is CASSLGETGKETQYF. CDR3 sequence (DNA): TGTGCCAGCAGTTTAGGGGAGACAGGGAAAGAGACCCAGTACTTC.

The chain recombines TRBV12-3 or TRBV12-4 with TRBJ1-2; D not certain. This CDR3 is built from 12 residues. Trimming shortened V by 8 bases and J by 5 bases, and 12 bases separated the two germline ends. The CDR3 DNA reads as TGTGCCAGCGGAGAGGGAAAGTATGGCTACACCTTC. This codes for CASGEGKYGYTF.

In this sample, this clonotype turned up a few times. The V call is TRBV29-1, the J call TRBJ1-2; D is ambiguous. CDR1 SQVTM and CDR2 ANQGSEA come from the germline V gene. CDR3 size: 14 residues. V lost 4 bases to trimming and J lost 4 bases, with 16 bases between them. The CDR3 reads CSVAGLSMTYGYTF. The CDR3 nucleotides are TGCAGCGTTGCTGGCCTATCTATGACCTATGGCTACACCTTC.

This clonotype has just a few counts. The V call is TRBV2, the J call TRBJ2-3; TRBD2 agrees at 9 bases. Trimming cost V 4 bases and J 4 bases; bases outside gene matches: 6. This CDR3 is built from 15 residues. Per germline, CDR1 SNHLY and CDR2 FYNNEI. In nucleotides, the CDR3 is TGTGCCAGCAGTGTATTAGCGGGAGCTCCAGATACGCAGTATTTT. Protein sequence: CASSVLAGAPDTQYF.

The chain's CDR3 is CSATLLASTDTQYF. DNA for the CDR3: TGCAGTGCAACGCTTTTAGCGAGCACAGATACGCAGTATTTT. The chain joins TRBV20-1 to TRBJ2-3; a possible D gene is TRBD2 (5 bases). Trimming took off 6 bases at V and 0 bases at J, with 13 bases between the two ends. CDR1 is DFQATT, CDR2 SNEGSKA, per germline (reference sequence). CDR3 length equals 14 residues.

The chain couples TRBV30 to TRBJ2-4; D is undetermined. Trimming took off 3 bases at V and 6 bases at J, with 9 bases between the two ends. CDR1 GTSNPN and CDR2 SVGIG come from the germline V gene (reference sequence). There are 12 residues in the CDR3. As DNA, the CDR3 is TGTGCCTGGAGCCATACGACAAACATTCAGTACTTC. Translation: CAWSHTTNIQYF.

DNA for the CDR3: TGCGCCAGCAGCTTGGCCGACAGCTCCTATGGCTACACCTTC. Translating it yields CASSLADSSYGYTF. The V gene is TRBV5-1, the J gene TRBJ1-2; a weak D match, TRBD1 (5 bases). This CDR3 has 14 residues. V shed 0 bases and J shed 4 bases, with 10 bases lying between them. Germline loops: CDR1 SGHRS, CDR2 YFSETQ.

V gene TRBV12-3 or TRBV12-4 combines with J gene TRBJ1-5, with TRBD1 matching over 8 bases. The CDR3 spans 14 residues. V was clipped by 3 bases and J by 9 bases; unmatched bases: 7. CDR3 sequence: CASSFRTGLLPQHF. The CDR3 region has the DNA TGTGCCAGCAGTTTTAGGACAGGGCTTCTGCCCCAGCATTTT.

The rearrangement links TRBV6-1 to TRBJ2-1; D uncertain. This CDR3 has 15 residues. Per the germline V gene, CDR1 is MNHNS and CDR2 is SASEGT. V was shortened by 0 bases and J by 6 bases, with 12 bases between the two germline ends. This CDR3 is CASSEAMAGRNEQFF. The CDR3 nucleotides read TGTGCCAGCAGTGAAGCGATGGCCGGGCGCAATGAGCAGTTCTTC.

The chain is built from TRBV20-1 and TRBJ2-1; 12 bases match TRBD1. Losses at the gene ends were 6 bases for V and 8 bases for J; bases not matched to a gene: 8. This CDR3 is built from 14 residues. From germline, CDR1 is DFQATT and CDR2 SNEGSKA (reference sequence). CDR3 loop: CSAARDRGPHEQFF. The CDR3 DNA is TGCAGTGCCGCCCGGGACAGGGGGCCCCATGAGCAGTTCTTC.

The chain has TRBV7-9 and TRBJ2-1, with D possibly TRBD2 on 6 matching bases. CDR3 size: 13 residues. Trimming took 7 bases from V and 6 from J, leaving 13 bases between them. The V gene's germline CDR1 is SEHNR and CDR2 FQNEAQ (reference sequence). The CDR3 loop is CASNLAPSNEQFF. As DNA, the CDR3 is TGTGCCAGCAACCTAGCGCCCTCCAATGAGCAGTTCTTC.

J is TRBJ1-3 and V is TRBV20-1; D is unclear. Trimming cost V 2 bases and J 8 bases, with 19 bases left between them. Germline values: CDR1 DFQATT, CDR2 SNEGSKA (reference sequence). This CDR3 contains 15 residues. The CDR3 loop reads CSARLQYGVGDTIYF. In DNA, the CDR3 is TGCAGTGCTAGATTACAGTATGGGGTCGGGGACACCATATATTTT.

This clonotype showed up just a few times. V is TRBV20-1 and J is TRBJ2-3; D is ambiguous. Germline assignment: CDR1 DFQATT and CDR2 SNEGSKA (reference sequence). Trimming cost V 1 base and J 8 bases, with 22 bases left between them. The CDR3 extends over 16 amino acids. CDR3 coding DNA: TGCAGTGCTAGAGTAGCTGGCGGAGACTTCATAGCTACGCAGTATTTT. It specifies CSARVAGGDFIATQYF.

The CDR3 nucleotides read TGCGCCAGCAGCCCCTTAATCACCGCAACTAATGAAAAACTGTTTTTT. This translates into CASSPLITATNEKLFF. This rearrangement joins TRBV5-1 to TRBJ1-4; D not certain. Trimming shortened V by 4 bases and J by 0 bases, and 13 bases separated the two germline ends. The CDR3 length is 16 residues. Per germline, CDR1 SGHRS and CDR2 YFSETQ.

This clonotype was seen a few times. The chain carries TRBV20-1 and TRBJ1-5; 8 bases fit TRBD1. Trimming took 6 bases from V and 1 from J; bases not matched to a gene: 8. CDR1 DFQATT and CDR2 SNEGSKA come from the germline V gene (reference sequence). The CDR3 sequence is 15 residues long. CDR3 nucleotide sequence: TGCAGTGCCTACGGACAGGGTAGGAGCAATCAGCCCCAGCATTTT. Translating gives CSAYGQGRSNQPQHF.